Listed below are T cell receptor beta chains from one sample, sequenced in a study of control samples from healthy donors and cancer patients. Generated by immunoSEQ multiplex PCR, the TCRdb table keeps only in-frame clones and is missing some. The sample has roughly 59,000 clones, more than 90% seen once. Sequencing was performed on PBMCs. These receptors were obtained from a man in his forties or fifties with colorectal cancer. CDR3s include the opening cysteine and the closing phenylalanine or tryptophan. D genes are given only for firm matches. Rows give clone size only sometimes, using once, few, many, or a class for an expanded clone.

V	D	size	J	CDR3	DNA
TRBV10-3	-	few	TRBJ1-2	CAISETGTPFYGYTF	TGTGCCATCAGTGAGACCGGGACCCCGTTCTATGGCTACACCTTC
TRBV7-2	-	-	TRBJ1-4	CASSLYQQEKLFF	TGTGCCAGCAGCTTATATCAGCAGGAAAAACTGTTTTTT
TRBV18	TRBD2	-	TRBJ2-3	CASSPLPSGGDTQYF	TGTGCCAGCTCACCCCTTCCCAGCGGGGGCGATACGCAGTATTTT
TRBV11-3	TRBD2	-	TRBJ2-7	CASSPGLAGGVYEQYF	TGTGCCAGCAGCCCCGGGCTAGCGGGGGGGGTTTACGAGCAGTACTTC
TRBV6-1	TRBD1	-	TRBJ1-5	CASSEPWTGVLEPQHF	TGTGCCAGCAGTGAACCCTGGACAGGGGTTTTGGAGCCCCAGCATTTT
TRBV6-5	-	-	TRBJ2-7	CASRETGPYEQYF	TGTGCCAGCAGAGAGACAGGCCCCTACGAGCAGTACTTC
TRBV2	-	-	TRBJ1-6	CASSELGNSPLHF	TGTGCCAGCAGTGAGTTGGGCAATTCACCCCTCCACTTT
TRBV5-4	TRBD1	-	TRBJ1-1	CASSTGQGTTEAFF	TGTGCCAGCAGCACGGGACAGGGGACCACTGAAGCTTTCTTT
TRBV4-2	TRBD2	-	TRBJ2-4	CASSQDRLPFLSGGEDIQYF	TGTGCCAGCAGCCAAGATCGTCTACCCTTCCTCAGCGGGGGGGAAGACATTCAGTACTTC
TRBV5-1	-	-	TRBJ2-5	CASSIERTQYF	TGCGCCAGCAGCATAGAGCGTACCCAGTACTTC
TRBV30	-	-	TRBJ2-7	CAWSGLFYEQYF	TGTGCCTGGAGTGGACTTTTCTACGAGCAGTACTTC
TRBV6-1	-	-	TRBJ1-2	CASSEDSTWAYGYTF	TGTGCCAGCAGTGAAGACTCTACATGGGCCTATGGCTACACCTTC
TRBV19	-	-	TRBJ1-1	CASRISGQMNTEAFF	TGTGCCAGTAGAATTTCCGGACAGATGAACACTGAAGCTTTCTTT
TRBV29-1	-	-	TRBJ1-2	CSVPTGLDYGYTF	TGCAGCGTGCCGACCGGACTCGACTATGGCTACACCTTC
TRBV5-1	-	-	TRBJ1-1	CASSLGGPEAFF	TGCGCCAGCAGCTTGGGAGGGCCAGAAGCTTTCTTT
TRBV19	-	-	TRBJ1-1	CASSIVDSNTEAFF	TGTGCCAGTAGTATTGTGGACAGTAACACTGAAGCTTTCTTT
TRBV7-9	TRBD1	-	TRBJ1-2	CASSWGGDRANYGYTF	TGTGCCAGCAGCTGGGGGGGTGACAGGGCCAACTATGGCTACACCTTC
TRBV19	-	-	TRBJ1-6	CASSPSSSYNSPLHF	TGTGCCAGTAGTCCCAGTTCCTCCTATAATTCACCCCTCCACTTT
TRBV3-1/TRBV3-2	TRBD2	-	TRBJ2-5	CASSQGAAGGIQETQYF	TGTGCCAGCAGCCAAGGCGCCGCGGGGGGGATTCAAGAGACCCAGTACTTC
TRBV11-2	-	few	TRBJ1-5	CASSLSGGNQPQHF	TGTGCCAGCAGCTTATCAGGGGGCAATCAGCCCCAGCATTTT
TRBV7-6	-	-	TRBJ2-7	CASSLAGGASEQYF	TGTGCCAGCAGCCTAGCTGGGGGGGCCTCAGAGCAGTACTTC
TRBV5-6	-	-	TRBJ1-2	CASSLGGSGYGYTF	TGTGCCAGCAGCTTGGGGGGCTCGGGCTATGGCTACACCTTC
TRBV15	-	-	TRBJ2-6	CATSLSSGANVLTF	TGTGCCACCAGCCTGAGTTCTGGGGCCAACGTCCTGACTTTC
TRBV15	-	-	TRBJ1-5	CATSRGGRDHQPQHF	TGTGCCACCAGCAGAGGGGGGAGGGACCATCAGCCCCAGCATTTT
TRBV5-6	-	once	TRBJ2-5	CASSPRGLAKRQETQYF	TGTGCCAGCAGCCCCCGCGGCCTAGCGAAACGTCAAGAGACCCAGTACTTC
TRBV5-1	TRBD2	once	TRBJ2-7	CASRSIAGPDEQYF	TGCGCCAGCAGGTCAATAGCGGGGCCGGATGAGCAGTACTTC
TRBV7-3	-	-	TRBJ2-2	CASSPEGGAAGELFF	TGTGCCAGCAGCCCGGAGGGGGGGGCGGCCGGGGAGCTGTTTTTT
TRBV7-9	TRBD1	-	TRBJ1-1	CASSLSYGGDRDYEAFF	TGTGCCAGCAGCTTAAGTTACGGTGGGGACAGGGACTATGAAGCTTTCTTT
TRBV12-3/TRBV12-4	-	-	TRBJ2-7	CASSRQGYEQYF	TGTGCCAGCAGTAGGCAGGGCTACGAGCAGTACTTC
TRBV11-3	-	-	TRBJ2-7	CASSLSGERNEQYF	TGTGCCAGCAGCCTGAGTGGGGAGAGGAACGAGCAGTACTTC
TRBV7-8	-	-	TRBJ1-6	CASSSPVRGVDSPLHF	TGTGCCAGCAGCTCCCCGGTTAGGGGGGTAGACTCACCCCTCCACTTT
TRBV7-2	-	-	TRBJ2-5	CASSGGAGETQYF	TGTGCCAGCAGCGGGGGGGCTGGGGAGACCCAGTACTTC
TRBV18	-	-	TRBJ2-6	CASSPPGKGSSGANVLTF	TGTGCCAGCTCACCCCCAGGGAAGGGTAGCTCTGGGGCCAACGTCCTGACTTTC
TRBV6-2/TRBV6-3	-	-	TRBJ1-5	CASSYSHPLQPQHF	TGTGCCAGCAGTTACTCGCACCCCTTACAGCCCCAGCATTTT
TRBV7-2	-	-	TRBJ1-2	CASSPTYGGYTF	TGTGCCAGCAGCCCGACATACGGTGGCTACACCTTC
TRBV7-6	TRBD1	-	TRBJ2-3	CASSSSGGITTTDTQYF	TGTGCCAGCAGCTCATCAGGGGGTATCACCACCACAGATACGCAGTATTTT
TRBV4-3	-	-	TRBJ1-2	CASSQVGRYGYTF	TGCGCCAGCAGCCAAGTCGGGAGGTACGGCTACACCTTC
TRBV7-3	-	-	TRBJ2-6	CASSTREAGANVLTF	TGTGCCAGCAGCACCAGGGAGGCTGGGGCCAACGTCCTGACTTTC
TRBV7-9	TRBD2	-	TRBJ2-3	CASSSRTSGGAGSDTQYF	TGTGCCAGCAGCTCCCGGACTAGCGGGGGGGCTGGGTCAGATACGCAGTATTTT
TRBV2	TRBD2	-	TRBJ2-7	CASNSGGSYEQYF	TGTGCCAGCAATTCGGGGGGAAGCTACGAGCAGTACTTC
TRBV7-3	-	-	TRBJ2-3	CASTLGGSDTQYF	TGTGCCAGCACTCTGGGGGGTTCAGATACGCAGTATTTT
TRBV3-1/TRBV3-2	TRBD2	-	TRBJ2-1	CASSNSGGAPEQFF	TGTGCCAGCAGCAACAGCGGGGGGGCCCCTGAGCAGTTCTTC
TRBV4-3	TRBD2	-	TRBJ2-7	CASSQGRTSGTSYEQYF	TGCGCCAGCAGCCAAGGACGTACTAGCGGGACCTCCTACGAGCAGTACTTC
TRBV6-1	-	-	TRBJ1-5	CASSEAGVYQPQHF	TGTGCCAGCAGTGAAGCAGGGGTCTATCAGCCCCAGCATTTT
TRBV29-1	-	-	TRBJ2-5	CSVETQGIQETQYF	TGCAGCGTTGAAACCCAGGGTATACAAGAGACCCAGTACTTC
TRBV13	-	-	TRBJ2-2	CASSSSPAAPGELFF	TGTGCCAGCAGCTCGTCCCCTGCAGCTCCCGGGGAGCTGTTTTTT
TRBV13	TRBD2	-	TRBJ2-1	CASSAYTSGPYNEQFF	TGTGCCAGCAGCGCGTACACTAGCGGGCCTTACAATGAGCAGTTCTTC
TRBV5-1	TRBD2	-	TRBJ2-2	CASTAGGTGELFF	TGCGCCAGCACGGCGGGAGGGACCGGGGAGCTGTTTTTT
TRBV7-2	-	-	TRBJ2-3	CASSLEVSTDTQYF	TGTGCCAGCAGCTTAGAGGTTTCCACAGATACGCAGTATTTT
TRBV9	-	once	TRBJ2-7	CASSSGYEQYF	TGTGCCAGCAGTAGCGGCTACGAGCAGTACTTC
TRBV19	-	-	TRBJ2-5	CASSNRMRWETQYF	TGTGCCAGTAGTAACAGGATGAGATGGGAGACCCAGTACTTC
TRBV7-3	-	-	TRBJ1-5	CASSLGGYSNQPQHF	TGTGCCAGCAGCTTAGGCGGGTATAGCAATCAGCCCCAGCATTTT